This T cell receptor beta chain appears in the sequencing data of a study of blood T cell repertoires in COVID-19. Across the whole study: Researchers got acute and convalescent COVID-19 samples from the United States, Italy and Spain. The cDNA or gDNA used as material had been derived from T cells, B-cell-depleted T cells, or PBMCs.

Profiling relied on immunoSEQ multiplex PCR, and the TCRdb table lists in-frame clones only, not all of them. Here the sample spans around 97,000 clones, about 89% being singletons. With 4 bases clipped from V and 5 bases from J, the junction kept 6 bases outside the gene matches. This CDR3 has 14 amino acids. From germline, CDR1 is MNHEY and CDR2 SMNVEV (reference sequence). V and J are TRBV27 and TRBJ1-1, with 8 bases fitting TRBD1. The TCR originated in a woman in her fifties or sixties with acute or convalescent COVID-19. Sequenced input: peripheral blood. CDR3 sequence: CASSSRTGWTEAFF. CDR3 coding DNA: TGTGCCAGCAGTTCCCGGACAGGGTGGACTGAAGCTTTCTTT.